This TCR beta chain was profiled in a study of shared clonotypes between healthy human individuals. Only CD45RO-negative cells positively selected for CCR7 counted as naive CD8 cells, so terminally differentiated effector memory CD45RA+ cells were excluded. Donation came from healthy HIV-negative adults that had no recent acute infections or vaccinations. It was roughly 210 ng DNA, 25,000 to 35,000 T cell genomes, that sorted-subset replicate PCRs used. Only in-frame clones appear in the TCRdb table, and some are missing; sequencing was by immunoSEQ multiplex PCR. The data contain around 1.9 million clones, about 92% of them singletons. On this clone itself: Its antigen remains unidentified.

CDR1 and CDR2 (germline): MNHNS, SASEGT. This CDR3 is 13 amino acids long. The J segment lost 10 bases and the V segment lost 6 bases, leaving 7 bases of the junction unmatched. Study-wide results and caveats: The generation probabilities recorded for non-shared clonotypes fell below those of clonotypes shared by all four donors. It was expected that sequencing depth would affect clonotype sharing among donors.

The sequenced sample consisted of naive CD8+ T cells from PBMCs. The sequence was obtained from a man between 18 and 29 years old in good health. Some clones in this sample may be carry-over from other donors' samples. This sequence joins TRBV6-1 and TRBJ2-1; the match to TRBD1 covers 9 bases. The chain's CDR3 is CASRYRGRREQFF. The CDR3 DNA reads TGTGCCAGCAGATACAGGGGGCGGAGGGAGCAGTTCTTC.